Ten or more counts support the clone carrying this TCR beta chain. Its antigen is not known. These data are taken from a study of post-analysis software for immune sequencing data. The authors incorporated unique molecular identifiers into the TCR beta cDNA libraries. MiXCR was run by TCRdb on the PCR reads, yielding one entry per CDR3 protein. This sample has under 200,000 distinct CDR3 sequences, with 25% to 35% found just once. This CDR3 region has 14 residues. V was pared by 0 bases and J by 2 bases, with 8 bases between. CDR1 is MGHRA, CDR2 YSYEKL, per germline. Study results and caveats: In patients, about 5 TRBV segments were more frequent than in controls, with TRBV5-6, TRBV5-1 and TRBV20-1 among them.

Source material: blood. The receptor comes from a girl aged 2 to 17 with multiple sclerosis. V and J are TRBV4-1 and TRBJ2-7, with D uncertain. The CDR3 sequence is CASSQDPYTYEQYF. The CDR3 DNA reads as TGCGCCAGCAGCCAAGACCCCTACACCTACGAGCAGTACTTC.